This T cell receptor (beta chain) was identified in a study of CD8 T cells in Susac syndrome. The CDR3 has 12 residues. CDR1 and CDR2 (germline): DFQATT, SNEGSKA (reference sequence). The V end was cut by 5 bases, the J end by 4 bases, with 8 bases between. About 0.5 to 1 ug RNA was reverse transcribed with random hexamers. TCRdb re-derived calls from the immunoSEQ multiplex PCR reads in MiXCR, one entry per CDR3 protein. Seen here are 180,000 or so distinct CDR3 sequences, over 90% observed once, and the top ten hold roughly 0.094%. The multiple sclerosis controls were treatment-naive patients with relapsing-remitting disease that was stable or active. Negative isolation was used for CD8+ and CD4+ T cells and FACS enrichment for TEMRA cells.

The clonotype was recovered from a human donor with multiple sclerosis. The rearrangement links TRBV20-1 to TRBJ2-2; unclear D gene. The material sequenced was CD4+ T cells from PBMCs. The CDR3: CSARHGTGELFF. In DNA form, the CDR3 reads TGCAGTGCTCGGCACGGCACCGGGGAGCTGTTTTTT.